This T cell receptor beta chain was obtained from a study of T-cell memory formation after mild COVID-19. This clonotype was picked up a small number of times. One entry per CDR3 protein, called by TCRdb with MiXCR from the 5' RACE reads. Of 580,000 or so distinct CDR3 sequences listed, around 15% were seen once; the top ten hold about 8.1%. This TCR came from an adult woman who had mild COVID-19 (a few samples of this study predate the infection). Cell type and time point are not known. Sequenced sample: PBMCs or a T cell subset sorted from them (not recorded which).

The CDR3 bases are TGTGCCAGCAGTCCGAGAATAGGGGACCCGGGCACAGATACGCAGTATTTT. As protein: CASSPRIGDPGTDTQYF. The chain is built from TRBV28 and TRBJ2-3; D tentatively reads TRBD1 or TRBD2 (5 bases each). Germline CDR1 is MDHEN and CDR2 is SYDVKM. Between the trimmed V and J ends, which lost 5 bases and 1 base, there was a span of 19 bases. CDR3 length equals 17 residues.